This T cell receptor beta chain was found in a study of blood T cell repertoires in COVID-19. Here immunoSEQ multiplex PCR was the method, and the copy in TCRdb shows in-frame clones only, minus some. The sample gives approximately 260,000 clones, about nine tenths of which show up once; around 1.8% is in the top ten. Germline values: CDR1 SGDLS, CDR2 YYNGEE. The CDR3 has 15 amino acids. The ends lost 3 bases at V and 10 bases at J; junction bases unmatched: 14. This clone was picked up one time. The chain couples TRBV9 to TRBJ1-1; the match to TRBD1 covers 8 bases. Sequencing was carried out using PBMCs or T cells enriched from blood (not recorded which). This clonotype originated in a woman under 30 who had recovered from COVID-19. The DNA of the CDR3 is TGTGCCAGCAGCGCCCAAGACAGGGGTATGGCTGGAGCTTTCTTT. This encodes CASSAQDRGMAGAFF.